Detailed here is one TCR beta chain. This table comes from immunoSEQ multiplex PCR, and its TCRdb copy is limited to in-frame clones, with some not included. The sample consists of around 80,000 clones, approximately 84% of them appearing once. The sample is drawn from a study of OX40 agonist ivuxolimab in advanced cancers. Germline V gives CDR1 MNHEY, CDR2 SMNVEV (reference sequence). This CDR3 region has 14 residues. V trimming: 6 bases; J trimming: 5 bases; junction bases outside the gene matches: 5. This sample comprised CD4+ or CD8+ T cells sorted from blood, obtained in a trial of the OX40 agonist ivuxolimab. This chain connects TRBV27 to TRBJ2-2; 8 bases fit TRBD1. This clonotype was sampled from an adult with an advanced solid tumor such as melanoma, head and neck, liver or kidney cancer. The CDR3 region is CASRRDRGTGELFF. DNA of the CDR3: TGTGCCAGCAGGAGAGACAGGGGTACCGGGGAGCTGTTTTTT.